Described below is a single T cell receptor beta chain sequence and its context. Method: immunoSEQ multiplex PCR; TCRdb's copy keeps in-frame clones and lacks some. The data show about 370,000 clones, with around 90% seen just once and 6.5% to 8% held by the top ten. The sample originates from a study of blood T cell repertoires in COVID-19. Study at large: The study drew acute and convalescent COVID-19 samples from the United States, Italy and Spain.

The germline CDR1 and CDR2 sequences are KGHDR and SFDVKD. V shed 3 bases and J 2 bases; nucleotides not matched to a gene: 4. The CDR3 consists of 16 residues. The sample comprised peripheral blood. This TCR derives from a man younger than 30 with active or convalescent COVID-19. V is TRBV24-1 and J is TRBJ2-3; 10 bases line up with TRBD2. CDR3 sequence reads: CATSDPAGGSTDTQYF. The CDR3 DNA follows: TGTGCCACCAGTGATCCAGCGGGGGGGTCCACAGATACGCAGTATTTT.